This T cell receptor (beta chain) was found in a study of post-analysis software for immune sequencing data. The TCR beta cDNA libraries carried unique molecular identifiers. TCRdb ran MiXCR on the PCR reads and lists one entry per CDR3 protein. The repertoire holds hundreds of thousands of distinct CDR3 sequences, with roughly half as singletons. This TCR came from a girl aged 5 to 17 with multiple sclerosis. Sequencing used blood.

The DNA of the CDR3 is TGTGCCAGCCAGGGGCAACACAAGCGGGCAGACGAGCAGTACTTC. Protein: CASQGQHKRADEQYF. V gene TRBV12-3 or TRBV12-4 combines with J gene TRBJ2-7; either TRBD1 or TRBD2 may supply D (6 bases each). Trimming removed 8 bases from V and 5 bases from J, with 22 bases in between. This CDR3 is 15 amino acids long.